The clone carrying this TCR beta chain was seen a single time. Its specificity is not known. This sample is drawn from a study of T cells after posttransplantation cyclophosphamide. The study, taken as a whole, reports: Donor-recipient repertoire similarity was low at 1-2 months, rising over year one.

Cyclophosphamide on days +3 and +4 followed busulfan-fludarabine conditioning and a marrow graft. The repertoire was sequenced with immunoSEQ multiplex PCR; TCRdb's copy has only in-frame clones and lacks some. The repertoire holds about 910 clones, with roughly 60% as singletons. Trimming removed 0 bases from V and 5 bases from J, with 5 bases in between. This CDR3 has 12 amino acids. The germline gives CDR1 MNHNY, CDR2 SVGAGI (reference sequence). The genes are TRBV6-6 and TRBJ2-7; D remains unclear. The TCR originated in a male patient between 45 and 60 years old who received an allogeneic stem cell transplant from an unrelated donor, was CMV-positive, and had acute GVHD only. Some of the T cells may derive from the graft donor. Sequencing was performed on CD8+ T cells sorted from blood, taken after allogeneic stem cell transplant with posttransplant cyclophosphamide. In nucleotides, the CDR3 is TGTGCCAGCAGTTACTCGTTCGACGAGCAGTACTTC. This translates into CASSYSFDEQYF.